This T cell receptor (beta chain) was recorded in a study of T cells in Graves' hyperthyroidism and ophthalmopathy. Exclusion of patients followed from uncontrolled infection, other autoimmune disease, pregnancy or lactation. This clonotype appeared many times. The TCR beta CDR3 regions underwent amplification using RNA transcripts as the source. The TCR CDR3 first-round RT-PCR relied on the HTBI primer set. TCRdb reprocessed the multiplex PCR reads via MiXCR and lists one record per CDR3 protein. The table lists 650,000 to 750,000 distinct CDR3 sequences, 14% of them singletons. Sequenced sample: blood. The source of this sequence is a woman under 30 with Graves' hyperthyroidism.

The CDR3 spells CASSIEISEAFF. In DNA, the CDR3 is TGTGCCAGCAGTATCGAAATTTCTGAAGCTTTCTTT. The V gene is TRBV2, the J gene TRBJ1-1; D not certain. This CDR3 has 12 amino acids. V dropped 5 bases and J dropped 6 bases, with 10 bases sitting between them. In germline, CDR1 is SNHLY, CDR2 FYNNEI.